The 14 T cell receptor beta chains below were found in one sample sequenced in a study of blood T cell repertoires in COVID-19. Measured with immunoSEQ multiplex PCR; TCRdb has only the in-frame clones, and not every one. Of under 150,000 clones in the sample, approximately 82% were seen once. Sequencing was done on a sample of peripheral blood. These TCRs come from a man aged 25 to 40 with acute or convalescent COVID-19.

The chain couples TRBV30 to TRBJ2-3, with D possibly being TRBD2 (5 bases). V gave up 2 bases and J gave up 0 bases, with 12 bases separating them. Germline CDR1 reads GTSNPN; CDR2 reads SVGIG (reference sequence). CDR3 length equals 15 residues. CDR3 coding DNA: TGTGCCTGGAGTTCTATCAGCGGTAGCACAGATACGCAGTATTTT. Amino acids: CAWSSISGSTDTQYF.

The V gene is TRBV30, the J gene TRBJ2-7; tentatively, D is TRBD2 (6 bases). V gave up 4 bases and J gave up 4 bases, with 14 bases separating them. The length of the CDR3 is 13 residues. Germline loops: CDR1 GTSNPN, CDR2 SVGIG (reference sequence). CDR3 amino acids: CAWNRGASYEQYF. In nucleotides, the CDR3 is TGTGCCTGGAACCGCGGGGCAAGTTACGAGCAGTACTTC.

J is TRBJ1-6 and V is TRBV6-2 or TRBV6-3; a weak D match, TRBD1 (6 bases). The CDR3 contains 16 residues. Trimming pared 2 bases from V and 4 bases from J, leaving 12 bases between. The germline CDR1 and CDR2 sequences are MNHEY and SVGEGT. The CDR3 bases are TGTGCCAGCAGTTACCTTGGGGGCGCTTATAATTCACCCCTCCACTTT. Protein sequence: CASSYLGGAYNSPLHF.

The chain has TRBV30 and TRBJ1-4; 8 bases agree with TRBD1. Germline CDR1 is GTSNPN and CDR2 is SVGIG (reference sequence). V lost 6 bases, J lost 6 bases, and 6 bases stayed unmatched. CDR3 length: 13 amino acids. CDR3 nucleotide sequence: TGTGCCTGTTACAGGGGGTTCCATGAAAAACTGTTTTTT. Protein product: CACYRGFHEKLFF.

DNA for the CDR3: TGTGCCAGCAGTTATATTGTATCAACTAATGAAAAACTGTTTTTT. Encoded protein: CASSYIVSTNEKLFF. The chain is built from TRBV6-5 and TRBJ1-4; no definite D call. CDR1 MNHEY and CDR2 SVGAGI come from the germline V gene. The length of the CDR3 is 15 residues. Trimming cost V 3 bases and J 0 bases, with 8 bases left between them.

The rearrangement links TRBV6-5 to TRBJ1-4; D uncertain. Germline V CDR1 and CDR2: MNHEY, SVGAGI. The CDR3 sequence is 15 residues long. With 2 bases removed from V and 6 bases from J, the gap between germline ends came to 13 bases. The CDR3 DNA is TGTGCCAGCAGTTACCTCGGGAGCCGATATGAAAAACTGTTTTTT. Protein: CASSYLGSRYEKLFF.

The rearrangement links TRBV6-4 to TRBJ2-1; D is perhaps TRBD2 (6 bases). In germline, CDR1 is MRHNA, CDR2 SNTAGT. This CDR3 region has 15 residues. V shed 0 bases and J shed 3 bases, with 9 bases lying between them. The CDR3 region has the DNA TGTGCCAGCAGTGACTCCCACGGGGGCTACAATGAGCAGTTCTTC. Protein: CASSDSHGGYNEQFF.

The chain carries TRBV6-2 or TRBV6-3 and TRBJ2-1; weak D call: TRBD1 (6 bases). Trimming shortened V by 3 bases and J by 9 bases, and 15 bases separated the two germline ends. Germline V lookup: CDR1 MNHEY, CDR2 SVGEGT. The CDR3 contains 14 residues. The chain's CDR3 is CASSYLRLGGEQFF. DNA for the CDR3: TGTGCCAGCAGTTATTTGCGGCTAGGGGGTGAGCAGTTCTTC.

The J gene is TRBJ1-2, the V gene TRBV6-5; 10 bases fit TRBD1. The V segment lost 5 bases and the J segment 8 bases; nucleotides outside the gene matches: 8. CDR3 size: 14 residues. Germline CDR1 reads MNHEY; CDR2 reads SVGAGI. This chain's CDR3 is CASSHDRGRDGYTF. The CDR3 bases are TGTGCCAGCAGTCACGACAGGGGGCGGGACGGCTACACCTTC.

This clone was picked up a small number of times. The CDR3 loop reads CASSYLQGNTEAFF. CDR3 nucleotides: TGTGCCAGCAGTTACCTACAGGGTAACACTGAAGCTTTCTTT. V and J are TRBV6-5 and TRBJ1-1; tentative D call: TRBD1 (6 bases). The CDR3 contains 14 residues. Per germline, CDR1 MNHEY and CDR2 SVGAGI. The V end lost 2 bases, the J end lost 2 bases, and 9 bases lay between the germline ends.

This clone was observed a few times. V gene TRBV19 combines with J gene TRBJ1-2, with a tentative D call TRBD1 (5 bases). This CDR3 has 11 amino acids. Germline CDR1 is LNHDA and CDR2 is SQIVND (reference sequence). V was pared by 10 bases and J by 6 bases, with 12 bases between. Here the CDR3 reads CATRRGNGYTF. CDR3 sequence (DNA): TGTGCCACCCGGCGGGGGAATGGCTACACCTTC. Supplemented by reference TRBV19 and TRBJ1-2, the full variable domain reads DGGITQSPKYLFRKEGQNVTLSCEQNLNHDAMYWYRQDPGQGLRLIYYSQIVNDFQKGDIAEGYSVSREKKESFPLTVTSAQKNPTAFYLCATRRGNGYTFGSGTRLTVV.

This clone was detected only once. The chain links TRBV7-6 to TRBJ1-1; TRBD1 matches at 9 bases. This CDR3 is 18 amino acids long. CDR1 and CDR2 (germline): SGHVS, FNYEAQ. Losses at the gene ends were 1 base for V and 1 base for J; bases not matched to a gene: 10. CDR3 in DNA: TGTGCCAGCAGCTTAGGCATCCCGGGACAGGGACCGAACACTGAAGCTTTCTTT. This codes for CASSLGIPGQGPNTEAFF.

The CDR3 loop is CASSWTSGGVTKETQYF. The CDR3 nucleotides read TGTGCCAGCAGTTGGACTAGCGGGGGGGTAACTAAAGAGACCCAGTACTTC. This chain uses TRBV5-5 with TRBJ2-5, with 15 bases that match TRBD2. V dropped 5 bases and J dropped 3; count of bases not matched to a gene: 8. Looked up from germline, CDR1 is SGHKS and CDR2 is YYEKEE (reference sequence). CDR3 length: 17 amino acids.

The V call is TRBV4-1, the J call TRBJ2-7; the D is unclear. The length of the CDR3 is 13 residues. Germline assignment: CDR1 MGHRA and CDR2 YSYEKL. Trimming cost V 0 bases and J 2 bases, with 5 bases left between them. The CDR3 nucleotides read TGCGCCAGCAGCCAAGAACAGACCTACGAGCAGTACTTC. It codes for CASSQEQTYEQYF.